The 23 T cell receptor beta chains below all came from one sample that was sequenced in a study of blood T cell repertoires in COVID-19. Measured with immunoSEQ multiplex PCR; TCRdb has only the in-frame clones, and not every one. This table holds tens of thousands of clones, about nine tenths found once. Input material: peripheral blood. The origin of the receptors is a man in his 60s with COVID-19, enrolled during active disease.

This clone occurred once. The V and J genes are TRBV7-6 and TRBJ1-1, with D perhaps TRBD1 (5 bases). CDR1 is SGHVS, CDR2 FNYEAQ, per germline. Trimming took off 4 bases at V and 0 bases at J, with 15 bases between the two ends. This CDR3 has 16 amino acids. The DNA for the CDR3 is TGTGCCAGCAGCTCCCTCCCGGGGGACCTGAACACTGAAGCTTTCTTT. Translated: CASSSLPGDLNTEAFF.

This clone has just one count. The V gene is TRBV13, the J gene TRBJ2-4; tentative D call: TRBD1 (5 bases). The CDR3 length is 17 residues. The germline CDR1 and CDR2 sequences are PRHDT and FYEKMQ (reference sequence). The V and J ends lost 3 bases and 0 bases respectively, with 15 bases between them. CDR3 coding DNA: TGTGCCAGCAGCTTTGACAGATCAGATCTAGCCAAAAACATTCAGTACTTC. As protein: CASSFDRSDLAKNIQYF. Using reference TRBV13 and TRBJ2-4 for the parts outside the CDR3, the full variable domain is AAGVIQSPRHLIKEKRETATLKCYPIPRHDTVYWYQQGPGQDPQFLISFYEKMQSDKGSIPDRFSAQQFSDYHSELNMSSLELGDSALYFCASSFDRSDLAKNIQYFGAGTRLSVL.

V usage is TRBV7-2 and J usage is TRBJ2-5; possibly TRBD1 for D (5 bases). The CDR3 has 13 residues. V shed 3 bases and J shed 5 bases, with 10 bases lying between them. The germline gives CDR1 SGHTA, CDR2 FQGNSA. The CDR3 reads CASSFGQGETQYF. The CDR3 nucleotides are TGTGCCAGCAGCTTTGGGCAGGGTGAGACCCAGTACTTC.

The chain carries TRBV7-3 and TRBJ1-2; D not certain. The V end lost 0 bases, the J end lost 1 base, and 12 bases lay between the germline ends. This CDR3 is built from 16 residues. Germline V gives CDR1 SGHTA, CDR2 FQGTGA. CDR3 sequence: CASSLTPSGNNYGYTF. DNA of the CDR3: TGTGCCAGCAGCTTAACCCCCTCAGGCAATAACTATGGCTACACCTTC.

J is TRBJ1-2 and V is TRBV24-1, with 8 bases aligning to TRBD1. The CDR3 runs to 13 residues. The germline V gene encodes CDR1 KGHDR and CDR2 SFDVKD. The V segment lost 7 bases and the J segment 8 bases; nucleotides outside the gene matches: 8. The CDR3 nucleotides read TGTGCCACCAGCCAGGACAGGGTGCACGGCTACACCTTC. Translation: CATSQDRVHGYTF.

A single count supports this clone. The chain links TRBV29-1 to TRBJ1-6, with D hard to call. The germline V and J ends were trimmed by 4 bases and 7 bases, with 11 bases remaining between them. The CDR3 sequence is 13 residues long. Looked up from germline, CDR1 is SQVTM and CDR2 is ANQGSEA. This CDR3 is CSVGLERNSPLHF. DNA of the CDR3: TGCAGCGTTGGTTTAGAGAGGAATTCACCCCTCCACTTT.

This chain connects TRBV15 to TRBJ2-7; TRBD2 matches 10 bases. Germline CDR1 is LNHNV and CDR2 is YYDKDF (reference sequence). This CDR3 region has 14 residues. V lost 5 bases to trimming and J lost 4 bases; unmatched junction nucleotides: 5. The CDR3 nucleotides read TGTGCCACCAGCTCCCTAGCGGGAGTATACGAGCAGTACTTC. This codes for CATSSLAGVYEQYF.

The chain recombines TRBV5-1 with TRBJ2-2; D is unresolved. The CDR3 has 15 amino acids. Trimming pared 2 bases from V and 4 bases from J, leaving 12 bases between. Per germline, CDR1 SGHRS and CDR2 YFSETQ. The CDR3 loop reads CASSFAEPGTGELFF. CDR3 DNA sequence: TGCGCCAGCAGCTTCGCGGAACCGGGCACCGGGGAGCTGTTTTTT.

The chain recombines TRBV5-1 with TRBJ1-1; 8 nucleotides align to TRBD1. Germline V gives CDR1 SGHRS, CDR2 YFSETQ. V trimming: 0 bases; J trimming: 4 bases; junction bases outside the gene matches: 2. CDR3 length: 14 residues. As DNA, the CDR3 is TGCGCCAGCAGCTTGGGGACAGGGATCACTGAAGCTTTCTTT. Protein product: CASSLGTGITEAFF.

The chain has TRBV11-2 and TRBJ1-3, with D possibly matching TRBD1 (6 bases). Trimming took 1 base from V and 0 from J, leaving 13 bases between them. From germline, CDR1 is SGHAT and CDR2 FQNNGV. This CDR3 comprises 17 residues. Here the CDR3 reads CASSLVAQGHSGNTIYF. The CDR3 DNA follows: TGTGCCAGCAGCTTAGTTGCGCAGGGGCACTCTGGAAACACCATATATTTT.

The gene calls are TRBV15 and TRBJ2-1, with D possibly being TRBD2 (6 bases). The germline gives CDR1 LNHNV, CDR2 YYDKDF (reference sequence). The CDR3 consists of 17 residues. Deletions cut 1 base from V and 0 bases from J, with 13 bases between. CDR3 residues: CATSRGSGYSSYNEQFF. CDR3 DNA sequence: TGTGCCACCAGCAGAGGTAGCGGTTACAGCTCCTACAATGAGCAGTTCTTC.

The chain links TRBV3-1 (or the pseudogene TRBV3-2) to TRBJ1-1; 8 bases align to TRBD1. CDR1 is LGHDT and CDR2 is YNNKEL in the germline V gene (reference sequence). The CDR3 has 14 amino acids. V lost 0 bases and J lost 7; bases outside the gene matches: 4. DNA of the CDR3: TGTGCCAGCAGCCAAGATCTAACAGGGGGTGAAGCTTTCTTT. It translates to CASSQDLTGGEAFF.

The gene calls are TRBV28 and TRBJ1-5; perhaps TRBD1 as D (5 bases). V was clipped by 2 bases and J by 0 bases, with 14 bases between them. CDR1 MDHEN and CDR2 SYDVKM come from the germline V gene. This CDR3 contains 17 residues. CDR3 region: CASSLKLGHNSNQPQHF. The CDR3 coding sequence is TGTGCCAGCAGTTTAAAGCTCGGACATAATAGCAATCAGCCCCAGCATTTT.

J is TRBJ1-1 and V is TRBV6-5; 7 bases fit TRBD1. The CDR3 loop spans 12 amino acids. The ends lost 2 bases at V and 11 bases at J; junction bases unmatched: 5. Germline CDR1 reads MNHEY; CDR2 reads SVGAGI. This CDR3 is CASSYDRDVAFF. CDR3 nucleotides: TGTGCCAGCAGTTACGACAGGGACGTCGCTTTCTTT.

The J gene is TRBJ1-2, the V gene TRBV4-2; a weak D match, TRBD1 (5 bases). This CDR3 comprises 15 residues. Germline assignment: CDR1 LGHNA and CDR2 YNFKEQ. With 1 base removed from V and 0 bases from J, the gap between germline ends came to 9 bases. The chain's CDR3 is CASSQVQGSNYGYTF. The DNA of the CDR3 is TGTGCCAGCAGCCAAGTGCAGGGATCTAACTATGGCTACACCTTC.

The chain employs TRBV5-1 and TRBJ2-5, with TRBD2 matching over 12 bases. This CDR3 is 16 amino acids long. The V gene's germline CDR1 is SGHRS and CDR2 YFSETQ. Trimming took 3 bases from V and 7 from J; bases not matched to a gene: 10. DNA of the CDR3: TGCGCCAGCAGCTCAGCCGGGACTAGCGGGCCTTCGACCCAGTACTTC. Its protein is CASSSAGTSGPSTQYF.

The rearrangement links TRBV18 to TRBJ1-3, with TRBD1 as a possible D gene (6 bases). This CDR3 has 14 amino acids. Germline V gene data show CDR1 as KGHSH and CDR2 as LQKENI. Trimming took off 0 bases at V and 8 bases at J, with 11 bases between the two ends. As DNA, the CDR3 is TGTGCCAGCTCACCACCCACAGGGTCTCACACCATATATTTT. Translating gives CASSPPTGSHTIYF.

The chain carries TRBV30 and TRBJ1-5; D not resolved. The CDR3 contains 13 residues. V lost 0 bases to trimming and J lost 3 bases, with 6 bases between them. CDR1 is GTSNPN, CDR2 SVGIG, per germline (reference sequence). The CDR3: CAWSVQNNQPQHF. The CDR3 bases are TGTGCCTGGAGTGTACAGAACAATCAGCCCCAGCATTTT. The full variable domain, with the rest looked up from reference TRBV30 and TRBJ1-5, is SQTIHQWPATLVQPVGSPLSLECTVEGTSNPNLYWYRQAAGRGLQLLFYSVGIGQISSEVPQNLSASRPQDRQFILSSKKLLLSDSGFYLCAWSVQNNQPQHFGDGTRLSIL.

The chain joins TRBV2 to TRBJ2-7, with 8 bases that match TRBD1. This CDR3 has 14 residues. With 7 bases clipped from V and 5 bases from J, the junction kept 10 bases outside the gene matches. CDR1 is SNHLY, CDR2 FYNNEI, per germline. CDR3 region: CASTLNRGINEQYF. In DNA form, the CDR3 reads TGTGCCAGCACCCTCAACAGGGGGATAAACGAGCAGTACTTC.

V gene TRBV20-1 combines with J gene TRBJ1-2; possibly TRBD1 for D (6 bases). The CDR3 runs 11 residues. The germline CDR1 and CDR2 sequences are DFQATT and SNEGSKA (reference sequence). Written as DNA, the CDR3 is TGCGGCGTAGGGGGTTTTAATGGCTACACCTTC. Encoded protein: CGVGGFNGYTF.

In its sample, this clone was seen a few times. The chain recombines TRBV14 with TRBJ2-4; D may be TRBD1 (6 bases). The CDR3 length is 19 residues. Trimming shortened V by 0 bases and J by 0 bases, and 18 bases separated the two germline ends. Germline V CDR1 and CDR2: SGHDN, FVKESK. CDR3: CASSQDRGRGDLAKNIQYF. In nucleotides, the CDR3 is TGTGCCAGCAGCCAAGACCGGGGCAGGGGAGATCTAGCCAAAAACATTCAGTACTTC.

The chain couples TRBV30 to TRBJ1-1; TRBD1 matches 8 bases. The CDR3 sequence is 11 residues long. The V segment lost 1 base and the J segment 11 bases; nucleotides outside the gene matches: 3. Germline V gives CDR1 GTSNPN, CDR2 SVGIG (reference sequence). The CDR3 bases are TGTGCCTGGAGTGACAGGGGGTATGCTTTCTTT. Protein product: CAWSDRGYAFF.

This clone has only one observation. The CDR3 loop reads CASSLGQGGYEQYF. DNA for the CDR3: TGTGCCAGTTCCCTCGGACAGGGGGGTTACGAGCAGTACTTC. V usage is TRBV2 and J usage is TRBJ2-7, with 10 bases fitting TRBD1. Germline-derived CDR1 and CDR2 are SNHLY and FYNNEI. J was trimmed by 4 bases and V by 9 bases; bases with no gene match: 9. CDR3 length: 14 residues.